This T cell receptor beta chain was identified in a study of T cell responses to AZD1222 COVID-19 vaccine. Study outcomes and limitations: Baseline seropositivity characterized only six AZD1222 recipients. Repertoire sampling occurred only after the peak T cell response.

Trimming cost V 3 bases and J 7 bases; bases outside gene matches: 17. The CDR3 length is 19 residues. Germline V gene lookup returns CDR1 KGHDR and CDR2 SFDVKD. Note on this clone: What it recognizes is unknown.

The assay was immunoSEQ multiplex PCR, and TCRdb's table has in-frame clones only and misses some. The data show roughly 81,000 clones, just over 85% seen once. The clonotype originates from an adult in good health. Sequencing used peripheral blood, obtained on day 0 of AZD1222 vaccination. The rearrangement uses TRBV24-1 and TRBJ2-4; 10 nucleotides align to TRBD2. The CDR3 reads CATSDGARIAGGKGNIQYF. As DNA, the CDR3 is TGTGCCACCAGTGATGGGGCCAGGATAGCGGGGGGCAAAGGGAACATTCAGTACTTC.